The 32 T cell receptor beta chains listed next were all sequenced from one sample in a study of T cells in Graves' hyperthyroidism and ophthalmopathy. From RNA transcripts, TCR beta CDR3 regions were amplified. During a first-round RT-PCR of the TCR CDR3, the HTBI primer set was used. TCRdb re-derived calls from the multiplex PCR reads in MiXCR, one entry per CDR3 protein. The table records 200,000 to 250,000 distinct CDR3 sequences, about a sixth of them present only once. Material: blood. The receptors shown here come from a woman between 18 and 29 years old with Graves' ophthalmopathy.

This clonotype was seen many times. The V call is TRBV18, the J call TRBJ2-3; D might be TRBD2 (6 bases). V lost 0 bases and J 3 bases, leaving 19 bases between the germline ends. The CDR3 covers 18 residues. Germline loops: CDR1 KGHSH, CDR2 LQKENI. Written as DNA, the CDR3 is TGTGCCAGCTCACCACCGTTCGGTGTCGGGAGTAGAACAGATACGCAGTATTTT. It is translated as CASSPPFGVGSRTDTQYF.

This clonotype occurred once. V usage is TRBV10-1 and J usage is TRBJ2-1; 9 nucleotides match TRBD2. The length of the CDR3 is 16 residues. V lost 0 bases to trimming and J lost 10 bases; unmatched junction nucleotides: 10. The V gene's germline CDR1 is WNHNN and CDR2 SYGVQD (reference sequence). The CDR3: CASSESVGGGAREQFF. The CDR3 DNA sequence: TGCGCCAGCAGTGAGTCGGTTGGCGGGGGGGCCCGGGAGCAGTTCTTC.

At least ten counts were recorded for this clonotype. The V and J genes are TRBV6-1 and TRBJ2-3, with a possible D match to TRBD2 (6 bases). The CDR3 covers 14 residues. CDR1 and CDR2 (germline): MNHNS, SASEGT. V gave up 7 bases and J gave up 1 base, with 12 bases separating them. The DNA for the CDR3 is TGTGCCAGCAAGGAGGGGCTCGGCACAGATACGCAGTATTTT. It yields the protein CASKEGLGTDTQYF.

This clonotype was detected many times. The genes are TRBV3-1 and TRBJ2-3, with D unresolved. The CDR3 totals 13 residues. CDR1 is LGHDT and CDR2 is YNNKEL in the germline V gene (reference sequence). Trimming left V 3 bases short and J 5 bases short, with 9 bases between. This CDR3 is CASSHRSRDTQYF. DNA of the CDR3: TGTGCCAGCAGCCACCGCTCGAGAGATACGCAGTATTTT.

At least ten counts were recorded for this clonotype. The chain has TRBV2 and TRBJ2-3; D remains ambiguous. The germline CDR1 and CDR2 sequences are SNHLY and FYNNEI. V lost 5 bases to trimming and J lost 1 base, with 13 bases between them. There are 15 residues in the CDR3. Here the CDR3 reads CASSPPGPGTDTQYF. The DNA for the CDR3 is TGTGCCAGCAGTCCCCCCGGGCCCGGCACAGATACGCAGTATTTT.

CDR3: CASSSYPRDTDTQYF. Here the CDR3 DNA reads TGTGCCAGCAGTTCCTATCCCCGGGACACAGATACGCAGTATTTT. The chain links TRBV28 to TRBJ2-3, with a tentative D call TRBD2 (5 bases). Trimming took off 4 bases at V and 2 bases at J, with 13 bases between the two ends. Germline CDR1 is MDHEN and CDR2 is SYDVKM. The CDR3 spans 15 residues.

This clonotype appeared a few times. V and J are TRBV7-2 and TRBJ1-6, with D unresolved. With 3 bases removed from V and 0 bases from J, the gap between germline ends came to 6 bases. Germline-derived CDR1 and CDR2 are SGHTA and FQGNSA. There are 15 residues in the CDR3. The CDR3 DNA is TGTGCCAGCAGCTTGGAGGGCTCCTATAATTCACCCCTCCACTTT. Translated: CASSLEGSYNSPLHF.

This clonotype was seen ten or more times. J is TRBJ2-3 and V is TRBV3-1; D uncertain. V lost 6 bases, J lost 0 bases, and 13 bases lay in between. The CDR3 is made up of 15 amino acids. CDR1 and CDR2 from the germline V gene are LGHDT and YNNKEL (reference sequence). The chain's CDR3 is CASSSFSSSTDTQYF. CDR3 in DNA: TGTGCCAGCAGTTCTTTCAGTTCTAGCACAGATACGCAGTATTTT.

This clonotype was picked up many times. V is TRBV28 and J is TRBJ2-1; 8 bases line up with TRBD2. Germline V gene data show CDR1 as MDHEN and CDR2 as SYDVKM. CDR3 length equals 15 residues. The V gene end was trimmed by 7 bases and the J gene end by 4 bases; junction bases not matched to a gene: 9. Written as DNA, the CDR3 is TGTGCCAGCATCACAGCGGGAGAGTCGTACAATGAGCAGTTCTTC. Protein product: CASITAGESYNEQFF.

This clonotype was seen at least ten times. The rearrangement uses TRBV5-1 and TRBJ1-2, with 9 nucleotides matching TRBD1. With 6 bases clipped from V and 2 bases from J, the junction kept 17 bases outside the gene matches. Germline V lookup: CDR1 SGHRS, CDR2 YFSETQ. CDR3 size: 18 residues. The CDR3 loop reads CASTEVWDRAPTNYGYTF. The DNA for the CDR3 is TGCGCCAGCACTGAGGTATGGGACAGGGCCCCTACCAACTATGGCTACACCTTC. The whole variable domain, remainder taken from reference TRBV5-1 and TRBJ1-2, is KAGVTQTPRYLIKTRGQQVTLSCSPISGHRSVSWYQQTPGQGLQFLFEYFSETQRNKGNFPGRFSGRQFSNSRSEMNVSTLELGDSALYLCASTEVWDRAPTNYGYTFGSGTRLTVV.

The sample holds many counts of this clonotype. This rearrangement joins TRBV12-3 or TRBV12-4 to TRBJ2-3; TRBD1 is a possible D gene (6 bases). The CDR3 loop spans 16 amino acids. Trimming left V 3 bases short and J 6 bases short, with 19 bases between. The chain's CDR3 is CASSFPGAWGRDTQYF. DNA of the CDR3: TGTGCCAGCAGTTTTCCCGGGGCCTGGGGGCGGGATACGCAGTATTTT.

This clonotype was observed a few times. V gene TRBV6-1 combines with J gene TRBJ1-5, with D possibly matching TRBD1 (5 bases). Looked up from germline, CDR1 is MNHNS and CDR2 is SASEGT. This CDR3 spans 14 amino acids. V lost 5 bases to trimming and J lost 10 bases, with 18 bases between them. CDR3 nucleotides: TGTGCCAGCAGTTTTCAGGTGGGACCATTTCCCCAGCATTTT. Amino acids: CASSFQVGPFPQHF.

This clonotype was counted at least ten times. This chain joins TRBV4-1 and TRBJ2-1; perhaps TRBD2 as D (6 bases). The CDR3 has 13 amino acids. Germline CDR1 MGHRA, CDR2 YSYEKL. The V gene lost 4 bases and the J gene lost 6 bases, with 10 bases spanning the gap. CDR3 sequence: CASSPLTSNEQFF. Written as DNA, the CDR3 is TGCGCCAGCAGCCCTCTGACTAGCAATGAGCAGTTCTTC.

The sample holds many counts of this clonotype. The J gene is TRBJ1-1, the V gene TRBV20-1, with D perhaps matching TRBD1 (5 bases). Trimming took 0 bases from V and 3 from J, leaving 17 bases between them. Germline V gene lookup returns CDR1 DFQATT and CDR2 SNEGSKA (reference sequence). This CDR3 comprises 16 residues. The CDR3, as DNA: TGCAGTGCTAGAGATGGACTAGGGGTATTAGACACTGAAGCTTTCTTT. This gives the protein CSARDGLGVLDTEAFF.

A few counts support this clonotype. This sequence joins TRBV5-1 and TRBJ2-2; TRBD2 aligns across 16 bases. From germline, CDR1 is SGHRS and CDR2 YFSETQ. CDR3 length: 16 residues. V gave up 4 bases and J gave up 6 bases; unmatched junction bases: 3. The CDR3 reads CASSGTSGRGSGELFF. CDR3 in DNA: TGCGCCAGCAGCGGGACTAGCGGGAGGGGCTCCGGGGAGCTGTTTTTT. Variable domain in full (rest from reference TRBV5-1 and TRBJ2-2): KAGVTQTPRYLIKTRGQQVTLSCSPISGHRSVSWYQQTPGQGLQFLFEYFSETQRNKGNFPGRFSGRQFSNSRSEMNVSTLELGDSALYLCASSGTSGRGSGELFFGEGSRLTVL.

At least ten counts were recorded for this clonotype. The DNA of the CDR3 is TGTGCCTGGGCGGGGGCCTCCAGAGCTTTCTTT. This sequence encodes CAWAGASRAFF. The rearrangement joins TRBV30 to TRBJ1-1; tentative D call: TRBD1 (6 bases). Germline V CDR1 and CDR2: GTSNPN, SVGIG (reference sequence). This CDR3 has 11 amino acids. The V end was cut by 5 bases, the J end by 10 bases, with 14 bases between.

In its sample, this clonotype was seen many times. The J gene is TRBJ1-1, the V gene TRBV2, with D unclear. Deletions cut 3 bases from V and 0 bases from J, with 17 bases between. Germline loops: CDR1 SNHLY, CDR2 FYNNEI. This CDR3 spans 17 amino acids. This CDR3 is CASSEGRTADMNTEAFF. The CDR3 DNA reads TGTGCCAGCAGTGAGGGTAGGACCGCTGACATGAACACTGAAGCTTTCTTT.

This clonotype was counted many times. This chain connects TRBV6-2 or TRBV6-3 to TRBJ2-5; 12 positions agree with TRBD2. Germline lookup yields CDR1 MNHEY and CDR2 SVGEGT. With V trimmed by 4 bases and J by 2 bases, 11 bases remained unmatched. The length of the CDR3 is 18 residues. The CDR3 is CASSFHEWGLAGQETQYF. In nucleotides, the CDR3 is TGTGCCAGCAGTTTCCACGAATGGGGACTAGCGGGTCAAGAGACCCAGTACTTC.

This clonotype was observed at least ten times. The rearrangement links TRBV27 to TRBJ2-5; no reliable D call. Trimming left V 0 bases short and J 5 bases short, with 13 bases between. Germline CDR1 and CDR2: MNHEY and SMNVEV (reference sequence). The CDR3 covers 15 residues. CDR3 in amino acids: CASSLSAAKGETQYF. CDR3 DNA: TGTGCCAGCAGTTTATCCGCCGCCAAAGGGGAGACCCAGTACTTC.

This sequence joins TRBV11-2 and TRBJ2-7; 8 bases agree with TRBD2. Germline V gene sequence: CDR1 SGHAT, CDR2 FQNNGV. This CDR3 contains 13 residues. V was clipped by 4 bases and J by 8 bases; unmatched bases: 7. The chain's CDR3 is CASSSGGRRKQYF. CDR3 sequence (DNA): TGTGCCAGCAGCTCGGGGGGGAGGAGGAAGCAGTACTTC.

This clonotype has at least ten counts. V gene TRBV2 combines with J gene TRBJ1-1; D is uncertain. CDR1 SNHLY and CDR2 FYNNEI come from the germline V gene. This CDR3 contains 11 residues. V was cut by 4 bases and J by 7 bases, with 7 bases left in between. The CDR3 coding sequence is TGTGCCAGCAGTGGTTGGGTTGAAGCTTTCTTT. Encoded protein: CASSGWVEAFF.

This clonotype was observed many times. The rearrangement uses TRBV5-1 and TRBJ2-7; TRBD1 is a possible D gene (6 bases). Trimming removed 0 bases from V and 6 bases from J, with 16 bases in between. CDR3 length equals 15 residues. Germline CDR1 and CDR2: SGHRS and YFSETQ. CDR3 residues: CASSLVDPARGEQYF. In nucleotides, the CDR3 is TGCGCCAGCAGCTTGGTCGACCCCGCCAGGGGCGAGCAGTACTTC.

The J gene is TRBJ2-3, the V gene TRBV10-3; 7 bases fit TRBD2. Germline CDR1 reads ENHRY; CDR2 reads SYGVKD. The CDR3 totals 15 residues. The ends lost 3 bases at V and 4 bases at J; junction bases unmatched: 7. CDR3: CAISDGGGGADTQYF. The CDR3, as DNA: TGTGCCATCAGTGATGGTGGGGGAGGGGCAGATACGCAGTATTTT.

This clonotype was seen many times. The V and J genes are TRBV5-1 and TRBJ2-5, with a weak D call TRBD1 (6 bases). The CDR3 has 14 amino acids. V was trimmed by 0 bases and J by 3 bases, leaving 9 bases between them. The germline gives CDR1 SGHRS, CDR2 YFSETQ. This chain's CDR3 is CASSLGSGEETQYF. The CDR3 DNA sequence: TGCGCCAGCAGCTTGGGATCAGGGGAAGAGACCCAGTACTTC.

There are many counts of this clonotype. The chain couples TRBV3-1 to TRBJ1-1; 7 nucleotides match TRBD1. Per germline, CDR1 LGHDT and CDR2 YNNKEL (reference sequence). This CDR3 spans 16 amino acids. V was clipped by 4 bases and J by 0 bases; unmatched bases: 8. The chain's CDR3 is CASSPNRGPMNTEAFF. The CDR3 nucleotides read TGTGCCAGCAGCCCAAACAGGGGACCGATGAACACTGAAGCTTTCTTT. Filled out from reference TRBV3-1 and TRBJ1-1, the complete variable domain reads DTAVSQTPKYLVTQMGNDKSIKCEQNLGHDTMYWYKQDSKKFLKIMFSYNNKELIINETVPNRFSPKSPDKAHLNLHINSLELGDSAVYFCASSPNRGPMNTEAFFGQGTRLTVV.

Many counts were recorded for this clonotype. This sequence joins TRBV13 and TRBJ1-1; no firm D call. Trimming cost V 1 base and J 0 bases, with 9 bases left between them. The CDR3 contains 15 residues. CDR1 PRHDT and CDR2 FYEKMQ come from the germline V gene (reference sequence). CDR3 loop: CASSLEGPLNTEAFF. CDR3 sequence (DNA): TGTGCCAGCAGCTTAGAAGGCCCCTTGAACACTGAAGCTTTCTTT. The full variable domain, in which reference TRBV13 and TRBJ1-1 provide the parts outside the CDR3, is AAGVIQSPRHLIKEKRETATLKCYPIPRHDTVYWYQQGPGQDPQFLISFYEKMQSDKGSIPDRFSAQQFSDYHSELNMSSLELGDSALYFCASSLEGPLNTEAFFGQGTRLTVV.

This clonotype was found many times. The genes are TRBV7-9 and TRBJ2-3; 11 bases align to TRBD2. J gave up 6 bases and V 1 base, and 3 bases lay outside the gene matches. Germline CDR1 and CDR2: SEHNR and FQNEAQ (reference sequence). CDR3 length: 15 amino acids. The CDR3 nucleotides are TGTGCCAGCAGCTTAGACGTAGCGGGAGGGGATACGCAGTATTTT. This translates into CASSLDVAGGDTQYF.

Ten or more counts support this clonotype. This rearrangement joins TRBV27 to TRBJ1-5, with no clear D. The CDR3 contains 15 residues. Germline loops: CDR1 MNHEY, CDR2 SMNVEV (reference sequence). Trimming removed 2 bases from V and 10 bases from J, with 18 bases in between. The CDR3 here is CASSLGHPGISPQHF. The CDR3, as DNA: TGTGCCAGCAGTTTAGGGCACCCCGGGATCAGCCCCCAGCATTTT.

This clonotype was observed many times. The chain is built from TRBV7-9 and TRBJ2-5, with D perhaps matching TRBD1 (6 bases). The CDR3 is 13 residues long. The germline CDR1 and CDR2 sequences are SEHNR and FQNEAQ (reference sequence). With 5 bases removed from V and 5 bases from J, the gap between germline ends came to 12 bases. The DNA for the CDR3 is TGTGCCAGCAGCACATCCAGGGGTGAGACCCAGTACTTC. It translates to CASSTSRGETQYF.

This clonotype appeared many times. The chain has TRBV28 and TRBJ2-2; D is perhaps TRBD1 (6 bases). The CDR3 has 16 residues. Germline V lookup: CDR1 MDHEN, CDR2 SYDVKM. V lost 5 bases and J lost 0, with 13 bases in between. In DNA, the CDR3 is TGTGCCAGCAGTGTACCGGGACAAGCGAACACCGGGGAGCTGTTTTTT. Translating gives CASSVPGQANTGELFF.

In DNA, the CDR3 is TGTGCCAGCAGTCCCTGGGGACAGATGGAGGCGGAAGCTTTCTTT. This codes for CASSPWGQMEAEAFF. The chain combines TRBV6-2 or TRBV6-3 with TRBJ1-1; 7 nucleotides align to TRBD1. Trimming at V came to 5 bases and at J to 8 bases, leaving 14 bases not matched to a gene. The CDR3 has 15 amino acids. CDR1 and CDR2 from the germline V gene are MNHEY and SVGEGT.

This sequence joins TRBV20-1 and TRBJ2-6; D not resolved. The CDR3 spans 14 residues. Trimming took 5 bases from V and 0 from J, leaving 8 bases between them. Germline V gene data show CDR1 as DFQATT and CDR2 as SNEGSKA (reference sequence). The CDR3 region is CSALHSSGANVLTF. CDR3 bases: TGCAGTGCTTTACACAGCTCTGGGGCCAACGTCCTGACTTTC.